Listed below are T cell receptor beta chains from one sample, sequenced in a study of T cells in Graves' hyperthyroidism and ophthalmopathy. TCRdb itself ran the multiplex PCR reads through MiXCR, one entry per CDR3 protein. The data contain around 700,000 distinct CDR3 sequences, under 20% of them singletons. The sequenced sample was blood. These receptors all come from a woman aged 50 to 60 with Graves' hyperthyroidism that later progressed to Graves' ophthalmopathy. Each CDR3 is given with its conserved first and last residue. The D gene is left open where the match is weak. The size entry is marked missing in some rows and otherwise reads once, few, many or a size class.

d_gene	abundance	j_gene	v_gene	CDR3nt	CDR3aa
NA	few	TRBJ2-3	TRBV2	TGTGCCAGCAACCCGGACCGCACAGATACGCAGTATTTT	CASNPDRTDTQYF
TRBD2	NA	TRBJ2-5	TRBV28	TGTGCCAGCAGAAAAGCGGGGGGGGGGGGAGAGACCCAGTACTTC	CASRKAGGGGETQYF
NA	NA	TRBJ2-5	TRBV6-5	TGTGCCAGCAGTTACTCGTTGACAGGCCGAGAGACCCAGTACTTC	CASSYSLTGRETQYF
TRBD1	many	TRBJ2-3	TRBV5-1	TGCGCCAGCAGCTGGAGGGGACAGGGGGGAACAGATACGCAGTATTTT	CASSWRGQGGTDTQYF
TRBD2	few	TRBJ2-5	TRBV7-3	TGTGCCAGCAGTCCCGGACTAGCGGGGGGGTGGGAGACCCAGTACTTC	CASSPGLAGGWETQYF
TRBD2	few	TRBJ2-5	TRBV9	TGTGCCAGCAGCGGACTAGCGGGGGGGCCCCTAGAGACCCAGTACTTC	CASSGLAGGPLETQYF
TRBD1	NA	TRBJ1-6	TRBV6-1	TGTGCCAGAAGTGACGGACAGGGGATTTCTAATTCACCCCTCCACTTT	CARSDGQGISNSPLHF
NA	many	TRBJ2-5	TRBV11-2	TGTGCCAGCAGCTTAGAAGTCCAGACCCAGTACTTC	CASSLEVQTQYF
TRBD1	few	TRBJ1-4	TRBV5-1	TGCGCCAGCAGCCCTGGGACAGGGACGACTGAAAAACTGTTTTTT	CASSPGTGTTEKLFF
TRBD2	many	TRBJ2-1	TRBV3-1	TGTGCCAGCAGCTCGAGCGGGGGGGCCTACAATGAGCAGTTCTTC	CASSSSGGAYNEQFF
TRBD2	few	TRBJ2-3	TRBV29-1	TGCAGCGCACGCGGGGGGCCGGCTCCCACAGATACGCAGTATTTT	CSARGGPAPTDTQYF
TRBD1	NA	TRBJ1-4	TRBV6-1	TGTGCCAGCAGTGGACAGGGAAGAGCTAATGAAAAACTGTTTTTT	CASSGQGRANEKLFF
NA	few	TRBJ1-1	TRBV10-3	TGTGCCATCAGTAGTGACACTGAAGCTTTCTTT	CAISSDTEAFF
NA	NA	TRBJ1-2	TRBV7-9	TGTGCCAGCAGGACTGAGTACTATGGCTACACCTTC	CASRTEYYGYTF
NA	many	TRBJ2-5	TRBV18	TGTGCCAGCTCACCACTTGGGAACAGCAAACAAGAGACCCAGTACTTC	CASSPLGNSKQETQYF
NA	NA	TRBJ1-1	TRBV20-1	TGCAGTGCTAAGCAGGGAGCTGAAGCTTTCTTT	CSAKQGAEAFF
NA	NA	TRBJ1-4	TRBV11-2	TGTGCCAGCAGCTTAGGTATTTACATCTCAACTAATGAAAAACTGTTTTTT	CASSLGIYISTNEKLFF
NA	NA	TRBJ2-3	TRBV10-1	TGCGCCAGCAGTAAAACCACAGATACGCAGTATTTT	CASSKTTDTQYF
NA	many	TRBJ2-2	TRBV6-5	TGTGCCAGCAGAGGGGACGGGAACACCGGGGAGCTGTTTTTT	CASRGDGNTGELFF
NA	many	TRBJ1-5	TRBV20-1	TGCAGTGCTAGAGGAGAGACAGACGGACAGCCCCAGCATTTT	CSARGETDGQPQHF
NA	few	TRBJ1-6	TRBV5-4	TGTGCCAGCAGCTTGCGGTCCTATAATTCACCCCTCCACTTT	CASSLRSYNSPLHF
NA	few	TRBJ1-1	TRBV9	TGTGCCAGCAGCGTAGGTAACGCGGGAACTGAAGCTTTCTTT	CASSVGNAGTEAFF
NA	many	TRBJ1-4	TRBV2	TGTGCCAGCGTGGCGGGAACAACTAATGAAAAACTGTTTTTT	CASVAGTTNEKLFF
TRBD2	NA	TRBJ2-5	TRBV20-1	TGCAGTGCTGGGGGGGGTCGGGGTAGCGGGGGAGAAAAGACCCAGTACTTC	CSAGGGRGSGGEKTQYF
TRBD2	NA	TRBJ2-1	TRBV6-2/TRBV6-3	TGTGCCAGCACCCAACTCCTGGGACTAGCGGGGGGACTTAGCTCCTACAATGAGCAGTTCTTC	CASTQLLGLAGGLSSYNEQFF
TRBD2	many	TRBJ2-5	TRBV7-9	TGTGCCAGCAGCTTAGTCTCTAGCGGTGGAGAGACCCAGTACTTC	CASSLVSSGGETQYF
TRBD2	few	TRBJ2-1	TRBV6-6	TGTGCCAGCAGTTACTTCGGGGGGTCCTACAATGAGCAGTTCTTC	CASSYFGGSYNEQFF
NA	many	TRBJ2-7	TRBV2	TGTGCCAGCAGTGGCCCAGGGGCGGTGATCTACGAGCAGTACTTC	CASSGPGAVIYEQYF
NA	NA	TRBJ2-6	TRBV29-1	TGCAGCGTTGAAGAGGAGAGGGGGTCCGCTGGGGCCAACGTCCTGACTTTC	CSVEEERGSAGANVLTF
NA	NA	TRBJ1-2	TRBV20-1	TGCAGTGCTGCGATGGGACCCTATGGCTACACCTTC	CSAAMGPYGYTF
TRBD1	many	TRBJ1-1	TRBV12-3/TRBV12-4	TGTGCCAGCAACCCGACAGGGGTGGACACTGAAGCTTTCTTT	CASNPTGVDTEAFF
NA	many	TRBJ2-1	TRBV7-9	TGTGCCAGCAGCCTTTCCGGGTCCCCTAGCTACAATGAGCAGTTCTTC	CASSLSGSPSYNEQFF
TRBD1	many	TRBJ2-2	TRBV12-3/TRBV12-4	TGTGCCAGCAGTCCTGGACAGGACGAGGACACCGGGGAGCTGTTTTTT	CASSPGQDEDTGELFF
TRBD1	few	TRBJ1-2	TRBV7-9	TGTGCCAGCAGCCAAGACAGGGGGCAAGTCAACTATGGCTACACCTTC	CASSQDRGQVNYGYTF
NA	few	TRBJ2-5	TRBV20-1	TGCAGTGCTAGAACACCTCAAGAGACCCAGTACTTC	CSARTPQETQYF
NA	NA	TRBJ1-1	TRBV30	TGTGCCTGGAGTTCGATCCCCCTAGGGATCACTGAAGCTTTCTTT	CAWSSIPLGITEAFF
NA	many	TRBJ2-6	TRBV2	TGTGCCAGCAGTAGACACCCCGCTGGGGCCAACGTCCTGACTTTC	CASSRHPAGANVLTF
TRBD1	NA	TRBJ2-1	TRBV19	TGTGCCAGTACTACGACAGGGAACAATGAGCAGTTCTTC	CASTTTGNNEQFF
TRBD1	few	TRBJ1-2	TRBV5-1	TGCGCCAGCACCACGCCCGGGACAGAGTATGGCTACACCTTC	CASTTPGTEYGYTF
NA	many	TRBJ2-3	TRBV7-9	TGTGCCAGCAGCTTAGGACGGTTACCTAGCACAGATACGCAGTATTTT	CASSLGRLPSTDTQYF
NA	NA	TRBJ1-5	TRBV7-9	TGTGCCTGGGGGGCAGGGGCGAATAGCAATCAGCCCCAGCATTTT	CAWGAGANSNQPQHF
NA	NA	TRBJ2-1	TRBV19	TGTGCCAGTAGTACCCACCCCGGGGTTGGATACAATGAGCAGTTCTTC	CASSTHPGVGYNEQFF
NA	NA	TRBJ1-3	TRBV12-3/TRBV12-4	TGTGCCAGCAGTTTAGGTCGGAGTCCTGGAAACACCATATATTTT	CASSLGRSPGNTIYF
TRBD2	many	TRBJ2-1	TRBV18	TGTGCCAGCTCACCACTAGCGGGGGGAAACTACAATGAGCAGTTCTTC	CASSPLAGGNYNEQFF
TRBD1	many	TRBJ1-1	TRBV2	TGTGCCAGCAGTGAGGGACAGGGGACCACTGAAGCTTTCTTT	CASSEGQGTTEAFF
NA	few	TRBJ1-6	TRBV7-9	TGTGCCAGCAGCTTAGGGGGGTTGACTAATAATTCACCCCTCCACTTT	CASSLGGLTNNSPLHF